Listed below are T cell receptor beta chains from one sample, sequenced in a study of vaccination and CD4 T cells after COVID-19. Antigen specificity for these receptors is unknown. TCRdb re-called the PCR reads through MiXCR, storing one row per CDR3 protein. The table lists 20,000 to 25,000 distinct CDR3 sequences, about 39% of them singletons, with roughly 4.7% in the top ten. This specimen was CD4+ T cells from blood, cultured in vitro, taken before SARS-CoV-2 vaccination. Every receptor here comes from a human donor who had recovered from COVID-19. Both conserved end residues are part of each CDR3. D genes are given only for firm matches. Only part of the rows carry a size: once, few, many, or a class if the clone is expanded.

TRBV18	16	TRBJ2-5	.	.	TGTGCCAGCTCACCACTCGGACAGCCAGTACAAGAGACCCAGTACTTC	CASSPLGQPVQETQYF
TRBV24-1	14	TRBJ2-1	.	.	TGTGCCACCAGTGACCCCGGACAGTCCCATGAGCAGTTCTTC	CATSDPGQSHEQFF
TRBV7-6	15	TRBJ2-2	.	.	TGTGCCAGCAGCTTAGAGGGTGGAACCACCGGGGAGCTGTTTTTT	CASSLEGGTTGELFF
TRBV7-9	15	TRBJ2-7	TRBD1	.	TGTGCCAGCAGCCAAAGACAGGGGAGAGGGTACGAGCAGTACTTC	CASSQRQGRGYEQYF
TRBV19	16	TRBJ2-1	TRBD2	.	TGTGCCAGTAGTCGACTAGCGGGAGGGCAGAACAATGAGCAGTTCTTC	CASSRLAGGQNNEQFF
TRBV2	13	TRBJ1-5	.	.	TGTGCCAGCAGTGCTGGAAGCAATCAGCCCCAGCATTTT	CASSAGSNQPQHF
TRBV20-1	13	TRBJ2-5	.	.	TGCAGTGCTCGGCGTTGGTCGGAAGAGACCCAGTACTTC	CSARRWSEETQYF
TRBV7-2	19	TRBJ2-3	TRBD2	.	TGTGCCAGCAGCACGCGTTTGGGGGTAGCGGGGGGGACCACAGATACGCAGTATTTT	CASSTRLGVAGGTTDTQYF
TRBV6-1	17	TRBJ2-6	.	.	TGTGCCAGCAGGCGGGACTTCTCTTTCTCTGGGGCCAACGTCCTGACTTTC	CASRRDFSFSGANVLTF
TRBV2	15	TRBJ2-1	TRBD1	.	TGTGCCAGCACCCGGGGTAGGGGGCAGGTCAATGAGCAGTTCTTC	CASTRGRGQVNEQFF
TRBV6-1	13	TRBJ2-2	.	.	TGTGCCAGCAGATCGGACGGGACCGGGGAGCTGTTTTTT	CASRSDGTGELFF
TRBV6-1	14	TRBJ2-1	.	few	TGTGCCAGCAAGTCAGGGCAGGACTACAATGAGCAGTTCTTC	CASKSGQDYNEQFF
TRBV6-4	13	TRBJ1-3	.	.	TGTGCCAGCAGCAGGGGAGAGGGAAACACCATATATTTT	CASSRGEGNTIYF
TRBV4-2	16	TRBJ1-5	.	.	TGTGCCAGCAGCCAAGATTCGAGACTCCCGTACAAGCGCCAGCATTTT	CASSQDSRLPYKRQHF
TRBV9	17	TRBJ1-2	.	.	TGTGCCAGCAGCGTAGAGGCTTGGGGCAGGGCGGGCTATGGCTACACCTTC	CASSVEAWGRAGYGYTF
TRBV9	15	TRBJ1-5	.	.	TGTGCCAGCAGCCCAGGTCCGGGGGCGGGTCAGCCCCAGCATTTT	CASSPGPGAGQPQHF
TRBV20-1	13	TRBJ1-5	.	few	TGCAGTGCTAAGGAAGGAGGCAATCAGCCCCAGCATTTT	CSAKEGGNQPQHF
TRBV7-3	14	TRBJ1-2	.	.	TGTGCCAGCAGCCCACAAGGAGGGGTGGAAGGCTACACCTTC	CASSPQGGVEGYTF
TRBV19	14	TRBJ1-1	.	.	TGTGCCAGTACCGCCGACGGAACGAACACTGAAGCTTTCTTT	CASTADGTNTEAFF
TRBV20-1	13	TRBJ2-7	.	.	TGCAGTGCTCCCCCCGCGGGACGGTGGGAGCAGTACTTC	CSAPPAGRWEQYF
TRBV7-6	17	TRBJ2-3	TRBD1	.	TGTGCCAGCAGCTTAGCAGGACAGGGGTTTAGTTTGGATACGCAGTATTTT	CASSLAGQGFSLDTQYF
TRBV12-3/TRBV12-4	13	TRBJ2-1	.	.	TGTGCCAGCAGTGCCGGACTCTACAATGAGCAGTTCTTC	CASSAGLYNEQFF
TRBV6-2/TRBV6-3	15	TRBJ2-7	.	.	TGTGCCAGCAGTACGGACTGGAGCAACCTCTACGAGCAGTACTTC	CASSTDWSNLYEQYF
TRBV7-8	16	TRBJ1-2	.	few	TGTGCCAGCAGCTTTCGAGTGCCTAGGTTAGGCTATGGCTACACCTTC	CASSFRVPRLGYGYTF
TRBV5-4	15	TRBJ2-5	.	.	TGTGCCAGCAGCTTGGGTCCGGCACTCCAAGAGACCCAGTACTTC	CASSLGPALQETQYF
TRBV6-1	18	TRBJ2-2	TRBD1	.	TGTGCCAGCGGAGACAGGGCCTCCCTTTTTTTGAACACCGGGGAGCTGTTTTTT	CASGDRASLFLNTGELFF
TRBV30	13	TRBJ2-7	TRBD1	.	TGTGCCTGGAGGACCCAGGACAGGGGAGTGTGGTACTTC	CAWRTQDRGVWYF
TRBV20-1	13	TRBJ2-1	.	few	TGCAGTGCTAGAGATCCACGCAACAATGAGCAGTTCTTC	CSARDPRNNEQFF
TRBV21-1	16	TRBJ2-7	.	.	TGTGCCAGCAGCAAAGACGAGTTACAAGAATCCTACGAGCAGTACTTC	CASSKDELQESYEQYF
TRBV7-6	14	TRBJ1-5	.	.	TGTGCCAGCAGCTTAGGCCCAGGGACTCAGCCCCAGCATTTT	CASSLGPGTQPQHF
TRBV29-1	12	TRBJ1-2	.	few	TGCAGCGTTGACAGGGAACTCTATGGCTACACCTTC	CSVDRELYGYTF
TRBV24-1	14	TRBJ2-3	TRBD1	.	TGTGCCACCAACATGGGACAGATCACAGATACGCAGTATTTT	CATNMGQITDTQYF
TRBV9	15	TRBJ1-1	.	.	TGTGCCAGCAGCGTAGGGGGGATCCTGAACACTGAAGCTTTCTTT	CASSVGGILNTEAFF
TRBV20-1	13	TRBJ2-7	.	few	TGCAGTGCTAGTTCTCCCGTCACCTACGAGCAGTACTTC	CSASSPVTYEQYF
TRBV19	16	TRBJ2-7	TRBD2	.	TGTGCCAGTAGTGAAACCGGGACTAGTGCTCACTACGAGCAGTACTTC	CASSETGTSAHYEQYF
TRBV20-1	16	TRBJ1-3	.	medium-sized	TGCAGTGCTAGACGGACCGGGACAAGGACTGGAAACACCATATATTTT	CSARRTGTRTGNTIYF
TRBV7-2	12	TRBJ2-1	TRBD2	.	TGTGCCAGCAGCATCCAGGGACTAGCCATGTTCTTC	CASSIQGLAMFF
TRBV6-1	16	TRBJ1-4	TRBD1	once	TGTGCCAGCAGCCCCCCCAGTGACAGGGGGCGTGAAAAACTGTTTTTT	CASSPPSDRGREKLFF
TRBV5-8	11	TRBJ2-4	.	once	TGTGCCAGCAGCTCCGCCCCGTCTCAGTACTTC	CASSSAPSQYF
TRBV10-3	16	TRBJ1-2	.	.	TGTACCGTCAGTGAGTCGTATATAGGGGTCAACTATGGCTACACCTTC	CTVSESYIGVNYGYTF